Detailed here is one T cell receptor (beta chain). Gene names follow the mouse nomenclature. The repertoire was sequenced with immunoSEQ multiplex PCR; TCRdb's copy has only in-frame clones and lacks some. This sample carries some 7,800 clones, 55% to 75% of them seen once, and the ten largest clones take 0.7% to 0.95%. The data belong to a study of tissue T cells after allogeneic stem cell transplantation. The sample taken for sequencing was blood. This sequence was found in a female BALB/c mouse in good health. As its MHC haplotype, the strain has H2-d.

Incomplete CDR3 DNA: TGTGCCAGCAGTGACCCGGGACATAACTATGCTGAGCAGTTC. The encoded protein is CASSDPGHNYAEQF. The complete CDR3 sequence is CASSDPGHNYAEQFF. The rearrangement uses TRBV13-1 and TRBJ2-1, with a tentative D call TRBD1 (6 bases). The DNA ends 1 residue before the CDR3 does, and the rest of the CDR3 is filled in from the germline J gene. CDR3 length equals 15 residues. Trimming took 2 bases from V and 0 from J, leaving 9 bases between them. CDR1 is NSHNY and CDR2 is SYGAGN in the germline V gene.